One and the same sample provided the 5 T cell receptor beta chains below, sequenced in a study of control samples from healthy donors and cancer patients. Sequencing used immunoSEQ multiplex PCR; TCRdb keeps in-frame clones, though not all of them. The sample holds 90,000 to 110,000 clones; 90% are singletons and the top ten take under 4.5%. Sequenced sample: blood. Receptors were obtained from a human donor in good health. The donor label of this sample is uncertain.

The table lists this clone with a count of one. The chain joins TRBV5-6 to TRBJ1-1, with D maybe TRBD1 (6 bases). The CDR3 totals 14 residues. Germline CDR1 SGHDT, CDR2 YYEEEE. V was clipped by 5 bases and J by 3 bases, with 14 bases between them. Here the CDR3 DNA reads TGTGCCAGCAGACCCCAGGGGCCAGACACTGAAGCTTTCTTT. Translated: CASRPQGPDTEAFF.

The chain combines TRBV4-1 with TRBJ2-3, with TRBD2 matching 8 bases. Looked up from germline, CDR1 is MGHRA and CDR2 is YSYEKL. CDR3 length: 13 amino acids. J lost 6 bases, V lost 3 bases, and 2 bases had no gene match. CDR3 nucleotide sequence: TGCGCCAGCAGCCACCCGGGGGGGGATACGCAGTATTTT. Translation gives CASSHPGGDTQYF.

The sample holds a few counts of this clone. V gene TRBV5-1 combines with J gene TRBJ2-7; TRBD2 is a possible D gene (6 bases). This CDR3 region has 15 residues. From germline, CDR1 is SGHRS and CDR2 YFSETQ. V was pared by 6 bases and J by 3 bases, with 19 bases between. For the CDR3, the DNA is TGCGCCAGCAACCCCGAGCAGGGAGGTATCTACGAGCAGTACTTC. Its protein product is CASNPEQGGIYEQYF.

This clone was detected once. This sequence joins TRBV12-3 or TRBV12-4 and TRBJ1-6, with 9 bases matching TRBD1. V lost 10 bases and J lost 9; bases outside the gene matches: 4. The CDR3 has 12 residues. CDR3 DNA: TGTGCCACCGGACAGGGGATTTCACCCCTCCACTTT. Its protein is CATGQGISPLHF.

This sequence joins TRBV5-1 and TRBJ2-5, with 9 bases aligning to TRBD1. J gave up 7 bases and V 4 bases, and 8 bases lay outside the gene matches. The CDR3 sequence is 14 residues long. Germline V CDR1 and CDR2: SGHRS, YFSETQ. CDR3 loop: CASSGTGGHGTQYF. As DNA, the CDR3 is TGCGCCAGCAGCGGAACAGGGGGCCATGGGACCCAGTACTTC. The variable domain in full, completed from reference TRBV5-1 and TRBJ2-5, reads KAGVTQTPRYLIKTRGQQVTLSCSPISGHRSVSWYQQTPGQGLQFLFEYFSETQRNKGNFPGRFSGRQFSNSRSEMNVSTLELGDSALYLCASSGTGGHGTQYFGPGTRLLVL.